This T cell receptor beta chain was identified in a study of post-analysis software for immune sequencing data. Study results and caveats: A significant reduction in normalized Chao1 diversity was observed in multiple sclerosis patients versus controls. Controls showed lower frequencies than patients for roughly five TRBV segments, and TRBV5-6, TRBV5-1 and TRBV20-1 were among these.

Incorporated into the TCR beta cDNA libraries were unique molecular identifiers, which served to reduce PCR and sequencing biases. Starting from approximately 1 to 10 million T cells, the study yielded about 490,000 cDNA molecules. TCRdb passed the PCR reads through MiXCR, listing each CDR3 protein once. The sample lists over 150,000 distinct CDR3 sequences, 30% occurring once. Only a few counts were recorded for this clonotype. Its antigen is undetermined. V was cut by 10 bases and J by 4 bases, with 19 bases left in between. This CDR3 spans 15 amino acids. The sequencing sample was made of blood. The chain joins TRBV12-3 or TRBV12-4 to TRBJ2-2, with TRBD2 as a possible D gene (6 bases). The sequence was obtained from a girl between 5 and 17 years old with multiple sclerosis. CDR3 protein: CAITSSAEGTGELFF. The CDR3, as DNA: TGTGCCATCACCTCCTCGGCGGAGGGCACCGGGGAGCTGTTTTTT.